One and the same sample provided the 11 T cell receptor beta chains below, sequenced in a study of PD-1 blockade in classical Hodgkin lymphoma (dated by TCRdb to the early 2020s). The library was generated by the immunoSEQ multiplex PCR assay. As stored in TCRdb, this immuneACCESS dataset retains in-frame rearrangements with V and J assigned. A fraction of the clones does not appear; measured against another copy, unresolved V genes explain less than half of the discrepancy, and the remainder lacks a known reason. The sample table lists 80,000 to 100,000 clones, 81% of them with a count of one. Roughly 16% of the sample comes from the top ten. The time point label here, explained by the study, means: cycle 2 day 1 (C2D1) of nivolumab. Relapse after autologous stem cell transplantation had occurred in all trial patients, and cohorts A, B and C were distinguished by prior brentuximab vedotin exposure.

Sequencing was performed on peripheral blood mononuclear cells (PBMCs), taken before the second cycle of nivolumab. These TCRs come from a human donor with classical Hodgkin lymphoma.

The rearrangement joins TRBV19 to TRBJ2-1; 13 positions match TRBD2. The CDR3 is 15 amino acids. The V and J ends lost 5 bases and 8 bases, in that order; junction bases with no gene match: 6. Germline V gives CDR1 LNHDA, CDR2 SQIVND (reference sequence). The CDR3 DNA follows: TGTGCCAGTAGTCCGACTAGCGGGAGGTGGGATGAGCAGTTCTTC. Translating gives CASSPTSGRWDEQFF.

This clone was seen only a few times. This sequence joins TRBV19 and TRBJ1-4; 7 bases match TRBD1. V dropped 8 bases and J dropped 2; count of bases not matched to a gene: 5. The CDR3 has 14 residues. Germline CDR1 is LNHDA and CDR2 is SQIVND (reference sequence). This chain's CDR3 is CASRQGPTNEKLFF. CDR3 sequence (DNA): TGTGCCAGTCGACAGGGCCCCACTAATGAAAAACTGTTTTTT.

V usage is TRBV2 and J usage is TRBJ1-4; 7 bases agree with TRBD1. This CDR3 has 14 amino acids. The J segment lost 3 bases and the V segment lost 7 bases, leaving 5 bases of the junction unmatched. Germline loops: CDR1 SNHLY, CDR2 FYNNEI. Here the CDR3 reads CASKGAPANEKLFF. The CDR3 DNA reads as TGTGCCAGCAAGGGGGCCCCAGCTAATGAAAAACTGTTTTTT.

The chain links TRBV6-1 to TRBJ1-2; D is unclear. This CDR3 is built from 12 residues. Germline V gives CDR1 MNHNS, CDR2 SASEGT. The V end was cut by 0 bases, the J end by 8 bases, with 7 bases between. The CDR3 DNA follows: TGTGCCAGCAGTGAAGCGCTAAACGGCTACACCTTC. It specifies CASSEALNGYTF.

The chain has TRBV7-2 and TRBJ2-1; D unclear. The germline CDR1 and CDR2 sequences are SGHTA and FQGNSA. Deletions cut 9 bases from V and 6 bases from J, with 12 bases between. The CDR3 consists of 12 residues. CDR3 residues: CASGAAFNEQFF. The DNA of the CDR3 is TGTGCCAGTGGTGCGGCCTTCAATGAGCAGTTCTTC.

The CDR3 bases are TGTGCCTGGAGCGCAGGGGGTACTGAAGCTTTCTTT. It is translated as CAWSAGGTEAFF. The chain is built from TRBV30 and TRBJ1-1; TRBD1 matches at 7 bases. The V segment lost 3 bases and the J segment 5 bases; nucleotides outside the gene matches: 3. Germline CDR1 reads GTSNPN; CDR2 reads SVGIG (reference sequence). The CDR3 length is 12 residues.

The chain recombines TRBV5-1 with TRBJ2-5, with TRBD1 matching 7 bases. After removal of 0 bases from V and 3 bases from J, the junction contained 2 bases not matched to a gene. Germline-derived CDR1 and CDR2 are SGHRS and YFSETQ. The CDR3 runs to 14 residues. The CDR3 coding sequence is TGCGCCAGCAGCTTGGGAGGGACAGAAGAGACCCAGTACTTC. It is translated as CASSLGGTEETQYF.

This clone was counted only a few times. The chain is built from TRBV7-9 and TRBJ1-4, with no clear D. Trimming removed 1 base from V and 8 bases from J, with 20 bases in between. The V gene's germline CDR1 is SEHNR and CDR2 FQNEAQ (reference sequence). The CDR3 is 17 amino acids. Written as DNA, the CDR3 is TGTGCCAGCAGCTTAGGTGCGGGGTCCCCTGGTCTGGAAAAACTGTTTTTT. Protein product: CASSLGAGSPGLEKLFF.

The J gene is TRBJ2-3, the V gene TRBV30; D remains ambiguous. CDR3 length equals 13 residues. The germline V gene encodes CDR1 GTSNPN and CDR2 SVGIG (reference sequence). V gave up 3 bases and J gave up 0 bases, with 7 bases separating them. The CDR3 reads CAWRDPSTDTQYF. The CDR3 region has the DNA TGTGCCTGGAGAGACCCCAGCACAGATACGCAGTATTTT.

V and J are TRBV6-1 and TRBJ2-4, with TRBD1 matching over 11 bases. The germline V gene encodes CDR1 MNHNS and CDR2 SASEGT. This CDR3 comprises 13 residues. The V and J ends lost 6 bases and 6 bases, in that order; junction bases with no gene match: 1. The CDR3: CASSGQGANIQYF. DNA of the CDR3: TGTGCCAGCAGCGGACAGGGGGCAAACATTCAGTACTTC.

This clone was picked up a small number of times. The V call is TRBV30, the J call TRBJ1-1; D is undetermined. This CDR3 is 11 amino acids long. Trimming took 0 bases from V and 7 from J, leaving 6 bases between them. Germline values: CDR1 GTSNPN, CDR2 SVGIG (reference sequence). CDR3 in amino acids: CAWSVLVEAFF. In DNA form, the CDR3 reads TGTGCCTGGAGTGTACTTGTTGAAGCTTTCTTT.